Each of the 14 T cell receptor beta chains below was sequenced from the same sample in a study of T cell responses to AZD1222 COVID-19 vaccine. Only in-frame clones appear in the TCRdb table, and some are missing; sequencing was by immunoSEQ multiplex PCR. The data hold 140,000 to 150,000 clones, with 88% observed a single time. This specimen consisted of peripheral blood, obtained on day 0 of AZD1222 vaccination. These receptors came from an adult in good health.

This sequence joins TRBV4-2 and TRBJ1-5; D uncertain. This CDR3 comprises 18 residues. The ends were cut back, 0 bases at V and 4 bases at J, with 19 bases in the middle. CDR1 is LGHNA, CDR2 YNFKEQ, per germline. CDR3 amino acids: CASSQDSRTVDENQPQHF. The CDR3, as DNA: TGTGCCAGCAGCCAAGACTCACGGACCGTCGACGAAAATCAGCCCCAGCATTTT.

The J gene is TRBJ1-4, the V gene TRBV19; no clear D gene. V shed 0 bases and J shed 4 bases, with 12 bases lying between them. Germline assignment: CDR1 LNHDA and CDR2 SQIVND (reference sequence). The CDR3 runs 16 residues. CDR3 residues: CASSIDLPRGNEKLFF. The DNA for the CDR3 is TGTGCCAGTAGTATAGATCTCCCTCGGGGTAATGAAAAACTGTTTTTT.

The V gene is TRBV5-1, the J gene TRBJ1-5; TRBD1 matches at 10 bases. Germline loops: CDR1 SGHRS, CDR2 YFSETQ. The CDR3 runs 14 residues. The trim removed 4 bases at V and 5 bases at J, leaving 3 bases unmatched. CDR3 region: CASSPGTGDQPQHF. Here the CDR3 DNA reads TGCGCCAGCAGCCCCGGGACAGGGGATCAGCCCCAGCATTTT.

This chain connects TRBV19 to TRBJ2-3; 8 nucleotides line up with TRBD2. This CDR3 is built from 15 residues. CDR1 and CDR2 (germline): LNHDA, SQIVND (reference sequence). J lost 6 bases, V lost 4 bases, and 9 bases had no gene match. The chain's CDR3 is CASSKGLGVMDTQYF. CDR3 coding DNA: TGTGCCAGTAGTAAGGGACTAGGGGTTATGGATACGCAGTATTTT.

The gene calls are TRBV28 and TRBJ1-2, with a tentative D call TRBD1 (6 bases). The CDR3 covers 13 residues. The V gene's germline CDR1 is MDHEN and CDR2 SYDVKM. V gave up 4 bases and J gave up 4 bases, with 10 bases separating them. CDR3 in DNA: TGTGCCAGCAGTTCGCAGGGGTTCTATGGCTACACCTTC. This gives the protein CASSSQGFYGYTF.

V usage is TRBV21-1 and J usage is TRBJ1-2; the table gives TRBD1 as D, unverified against the DNA. TRBV21-1 constitutes a pseudogene. The CDR3 has 15 amino acids. CDR3: CASSKGGQGIYGYTF. CDR3 bases: TGTGCCAGCAGCAAAGGGGGACAGGGTATCTATGGCTACACCTTC.

The chain combines TRBV18 with TRBJ1-5, with a tentative D call TRBD1 (6 bases). Germline V gene data show CDR1 as KGHSH and CDR2 as LQKENI. CDR3 length equals 16 residues. Trimming cost V 4 bases and J 3 bases, with 16 bases left between them. For the CDR3, the DNA is TGTGCCAGCTCACTAGCGGAGGGGGGGCTCAATCAGCCCCAGCATTTT. Translation: CASSLAEGGLNQPQHF.

For the CDR3, the DNA is TGTGCCAGTAGTATTTCAACCCGGGACGCAGAAGCTTTCTTT. Its translation is CASSISTRDAEAFF. The rearrangement links TRBV19 to TRBJ1-1; D may be TRBD1 (5 bases). Germline loops: CDR1 LNHDA, CDR2 SQIVND (reference sequence). CDR3 length: 14 amino acids. Between the trimmed V and J ends, which lost 3 bases and 8 bases, there was a span of 16 bases.

The chain recombines TRBV19 with TRBJ2-1; 7 bases match TRBD2. The germline V gene has CDR1 LNHDA and CDR2 SQIVND (reference sequence). V shed 5 bases, J shed 4 bases, and the junction held 5 bases outside the gene matches. This CDR3 comprises 14 residues. DNA of the CDR3: TGTGCCAGTAGTGTCGGGACTACATACAATGAGCAGTTCTTC. Translating gives CASSVGTTYNEQFF.

This clone was picked up one time. The rearrangement joins TRBV7-9 to TRBJ1-3; 7 bases align to TRBD1. Germline V gene lookup returns CDR1 SEHNR and CDR2 FQNEAQ (reference sequence). V lost 4 bases, J lost 0 bases, and 6 bases stayed unmatched. The CDR3 covers 16 residues. The CDR3 sequence is CASSSGQSSSGNTIYF. The CDR3 DNA is TGTGCCAGCAGCTCGGGACAGTCGAGCTCTGGAAACACCATATATTTT.

The CDR3 nucleotides are TGTGCCAGCAGCCCGCCGGGGGGCGGCAAATGGTATGGCTACACCTTC. Its translation: CASSPPGGGKWYGYTF. The V call is TRBV14, the J call TRBJ1-2, with D perhaps TRBD1 (6 bases). This CDR3 is built from 16 residues. Germline V gene lookup returns CDR1 SGHDN and CDR2 FVKESK. V shed 4 bases and J shed 5 bases, with 20 bases lying between them.

In nucleotides, the CDR3 is TGTGCCAGAAGCTTTTACCCCTTCGGACAGGGCGTCAAAGAGACCCAGTACTTC. Translation gives CARSFYPFGQGVKETQYF. The chain combines TRBV5-3 with TRBJ2-5; TRBD1 matches 8 bases. TRBV5-3 carries the ORF label, with uncertain function. Trimming removed 2 bases from V and 3 bases from J; junction bases left unmatched: 15. The length of the CDR3 is 18 residues.

The gene calls are TRBV7-8 and TRBJ2-7; 7 bases line up with TRBD1. CDR3 length: 13 residues. Germline loops: CDR1 SGHVS, CDR2 FQNEAQ. Losses at the gene ends were 5 bases for V and 7 bases for J; bases not matched to a gene: 8. The CDR3 DNA sequence: TGTGCCAGCAGCCGGGACAGAGAGGGGGAGCAGTACTTC. It codes for CASSRDREGEQYF. Filled out from reference TRBV7-8 and TRBJ2-7, the complete variable domain reads GAGVSQSPRYKVAKRGQDVALRCDPISGHVSLFWYQQALGQGPEFLTYFQNEAQLDKSGLPSDRFFAERPEGSVSTLKIQRTQQEDSAVYLCASSRDREGEQYFGPGTRLTVT.

The genes are TRBV9 and TRBJ2-1, with D possibly TRBD2 on 6 matching bases. Germline V gives CDR1 SGDLS, CDR2 YYNGEE. Trimming removed 4 bases from V and 5 bases from J, with 16 bases in between. The CDR3 has 15 residues. Written as DNA, the CDR3 is TGTGCCAGCAGCACCCGGCTTAGCGGCCACAATGAGCAGTTCTTC. It translates to CASSTRLSGHNEQFF.